A selection of T cell receptor beta chains follows, all from one sample in a study of cytomegalovirus exposure and HLA in healthy donors. Clones were read by immunoSEQ multiplex PCR, and TCRdb kept only the in-frame ones, dropping some. The data hold a few hundred thousand clones, with over 75% observed a single time. Sequences were obtained from PBMCs. Receptor source: a woman under 30 in good health and CMV-seronegative. Both conserved end residues are part of each CDR3. The D gene is left open where the match is weak. Not all rows give a size; the values are once, few, many and, for expanded clones, a class.

TRBV7-8,NA,NA,TRBJ1-1,CASSRGEVTMNTEAFF,TGTGCCAGCAGCCGCGGGGAGGTTACCATGAACACTGAAGCTTTCTTT
TRBV5-1,NA,NA,TRBJ2-3,CASSGGIDTQYF,TGCGCCAGCAGCGGGGGCATAGATACGCAGTATTTT
TRBV27,TRBD2,NA,TRBJ2-1,CASREREVKFRGEQFF,TGTGCCAGCAGGGAGCGGGAGGTAAAGTTTAGGGGTGAGCAGTTCTTC
TRBV28,NA,NA,TRBJ2-7,CASSLQVQIAQAFTYEQYF,TGTGCCAGCAGTTTACAGGTTCAGATCGCCCAGGCCTTCACCTACGAGCAGTACTTC
TRBV6-6,NA,once,TRBJ2-3,CASSYVSGVGPDTQYF,TGTGCCAGCAGTTACGTCTCAGGCGTTGGCCCAGATACGCAGTATTTT
TRBV28,NA,NA,TRBJ2-7,CASSSIRFTYEQYF,TGTGCCAGCAGTTCCATCAGATTCACCTACGAGCAGTACTTC
TRBV28,NA,NA,TRBJ1-2,CASSLMSSGDYGYTF,TGTGCCAGCAGTTTAATGTCCTCGGGTGACTATGGCTACACCTTC
TRBV27,TRBD1,NA,TRBJ1-6,CASSLDRGNSPLHF,TGTGCCAGCAGTTTAGACAGGGGTAATTCACCCCTCCACTTT
TRBV9,NA,NA,TRBJ2-3,CASSAYFTDTQYF,TGTGCCAGCAGCGCTTACTTTACGGATACGCAGTATTTT
TRBV29-1,TRBD2,NA,TRBJ2-7,CSVNGAGATDQYF,TGCAGCGTTAATGGGGCGGGAGCAACCGATCAGTACTTC
TRBV19,TRBD1,NA,TRBJ2-1,CASRDRGHNEQFF,TGTGCCAGCCGGGACAGGGGGCACAATGAGCAGTTCTTC
TRBV27,NA,few,TRBJ1-1,CASSSTVNTEAFF,TGTGCCAGCAGTTCCACGGTGAACACTGAAGCTTTCTTT
TRBV6-4,NA,NA,TRBJ1-2,CASSASQEGGYTF,TGTGCCAGCAGTGCCTCTCAGGAAGGTGGCTACACCTTC
TRBV5-1,NA,NA,TRBJ2-2,CASSLSGANTGELFF,TGCGCCAGCAGCTTATCGGGAGCGAACACCGGGGAGCTGTTTTTT
TRBV30,NA,NA,TRBJ1-2,CAWSASYGYTF,TGTGCCTGGAGTGCCAGCTATGGCTACACCTTC
TRBV5-4,TRBD1,NA,TRBJ1-2,CASSLGTGRSDGYTF,TGTGCCAGCAGCTTGGGGACAGGGAGGTCAGATGGCTACACCTTC
TRBV28,TRBD2,NA,TRBJ2-7,CASSSNPRLAGGPWEPYEQYF,TGTGCCAGCAGCTCCAATCCCCGACTAGCGGGAGGCCCTTGGGAGCCCTACGAGCAGTACTTC
TRBV19,NA,NA,TRBJ2-7,CASSPPGGRLYEQYF,TGTGCCAGTAGTCCCCCAGGCGGGCGCCTTTACGAGCAGTACTTC
TRBV6-6,NA,NA,TRBJ2-1,CASLLGGYNNEQFF,TGTGCCAGTCTTCTCGGAGGGTACAACAATGAGCAGTTCTTC
TRBV7-6,NA,NA,TRBJ1-1,CASSRNAHSTGMNTEAFF,TGTGCCAGCAGCCGAAACGCCCATTCTACAGGAATGAACACTGAAGCTTTCTTT